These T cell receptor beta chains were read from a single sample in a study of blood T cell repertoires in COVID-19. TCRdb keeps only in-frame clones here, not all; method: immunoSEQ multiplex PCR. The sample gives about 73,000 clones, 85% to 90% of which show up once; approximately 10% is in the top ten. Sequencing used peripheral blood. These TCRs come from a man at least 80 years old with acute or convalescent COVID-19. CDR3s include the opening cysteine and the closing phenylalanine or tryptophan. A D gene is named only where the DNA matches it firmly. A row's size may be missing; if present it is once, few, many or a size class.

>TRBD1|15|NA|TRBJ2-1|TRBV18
TGTGCCAGCTCACCACTGAACAGGGGGTTAACCGAGCAGTTCTTC
CASSPLNRGLTEQFF
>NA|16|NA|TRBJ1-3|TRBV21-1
TGTGCCAGCAGCTATCTGGAGGGTGACTCTGGAAACACCATATATTTT
CASSYLEGDSGNTIYF
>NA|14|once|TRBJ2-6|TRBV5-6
TGTGCCAGCTGTGCGGTAACTGGGGCCAACGTCCTGACTTTC
CASCAVTGANVLTF
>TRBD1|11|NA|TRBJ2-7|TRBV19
TGTGCCAGTAGCACGGGACAGGGAGAGTACTTC
CASSTGQGEYF
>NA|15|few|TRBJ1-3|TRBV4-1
TGCGCCAGCAGCACAACAGGGCGGTCTGGAAACACCATATATTTT
CASSTTGRSGNTIYF
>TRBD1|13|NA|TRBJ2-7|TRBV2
TGTGCCAGCAGCGACGGACAGGCCTACGAGCAGTACTTC
CASSDGQAYEQYF
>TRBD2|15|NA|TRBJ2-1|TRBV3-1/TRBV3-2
TGTGCCAGCAGCCAAGCAACGGGAGGGGGCAATGAGCAGTTCTTC
CASSQATGGGNEQFF
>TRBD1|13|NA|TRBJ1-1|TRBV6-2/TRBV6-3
TGTGCCAGCAGTTTACAGGGGATCACTGAAGCTTTCTTT
CASSLQGITEAFF
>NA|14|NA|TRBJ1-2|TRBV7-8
TGTGCCAGCAGCTGGACAGAGATTAACTATGGCTACACCTTC
CASSWTEINYGYTF
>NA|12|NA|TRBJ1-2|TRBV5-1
TGCGCCAGCAGCGCCTCAGGGTCCGGCTACACCTTC
CASSASGSGYTF
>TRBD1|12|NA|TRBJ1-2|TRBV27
TGTGCCAGCGCGGACAGGGCATATGGCTACACCTTC
CASADRAYGYTF
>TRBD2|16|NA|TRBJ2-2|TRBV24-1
TGTGCCACCAGTGACCCGGGGGGGGCGAACACCGGGGAGCTGTTTTTT
CATSDPGGANTGELFF
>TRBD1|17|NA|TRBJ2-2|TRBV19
TGTGCCAGTAGCCCCGGGACAGGGGTCGGGAACACCGGGGAGCTGTTTTTT
CASSPGTGVGNTGELFF
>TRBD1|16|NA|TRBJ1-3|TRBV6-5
TGTGCCAGCAGTTCTGGGACAGGGGTACCTGGAAACACCATATATTTT
CASSSGTGVPGNTIYF
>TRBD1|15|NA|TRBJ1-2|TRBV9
TGTGCCAGCAGCTTAGGACAGGGGCCACAGGGGGGCTACACCTTC
CASSLGQGPQGGYTF
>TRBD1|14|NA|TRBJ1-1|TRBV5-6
TGTGCCAGCAGCTTGGGACAGGGGTGGGCTGAAGCTTTCTTT
CASSLGQGWAEAFF
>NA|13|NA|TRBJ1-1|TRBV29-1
TGCAGCGTTGTTAGGGACACCTACACTGAAGCTTTCTTT
CSVVRDTYTEAFF
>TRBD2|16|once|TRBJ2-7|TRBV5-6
TGTGCCAGCAGCTTGGGTGGGAGCGGGAGTAAGTACGAGCAGTACTTC
CASSLGGSGSKYEQYF
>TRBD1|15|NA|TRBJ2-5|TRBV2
TGTGCCAGCAGGGCGGGACAGGGGGTTCAAGAGACCCAGTACTTC
CASRAGQGVQETQYF
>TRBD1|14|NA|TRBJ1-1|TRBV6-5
TGTGCCAGCAGAGAGACAGGGGTGGGGACTGAAGCTTTCTTT
CASRETGVGTEAFF
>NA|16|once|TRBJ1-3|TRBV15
TGTGCCACCAGCAGACTACGGGGGAGCTCTGGAAACACCATATATTTT
CATSRLRGSSGNTIYF
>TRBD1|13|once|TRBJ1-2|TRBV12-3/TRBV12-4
TGTGCCAGCGGGGACAGGGTGGGCTATGGCTACACCTTC
CASGDRVGYGYTF
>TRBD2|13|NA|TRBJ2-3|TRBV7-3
TGTGCCAGCAGCGGCGGGAGGGAGGGAACGCAGTATTTT
CASSGGREGTQYF
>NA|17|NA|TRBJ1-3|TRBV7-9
TGTGCCAGCAGCCCCCCTGCCGGGGGGGTAACTGGAAACACCATATATTTT
CASSPPAGGVTGNTIYF
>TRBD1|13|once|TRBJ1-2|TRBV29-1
TGCAGCGGGGGCGACAGGGAAGGGTATGGCTACACCTTC
CSGGDREGYGYTF
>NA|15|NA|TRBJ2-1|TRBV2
TGTGCCAGCAGGGATCAGGGGATCTCCTACAATGAGCAGTTCTTC
CASRDQGISYNEQFF
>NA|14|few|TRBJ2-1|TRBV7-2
TGTGCCAGCAGCCGGCGTCGACTGAACAATGAGCAGTTCTTC
CASSRRRLNNEQFF
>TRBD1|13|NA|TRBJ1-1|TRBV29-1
TGCAGCGTTGAGACGGACAGGGGCGTTGAAGCTTTCTTT
CSVETDRGVEAFF
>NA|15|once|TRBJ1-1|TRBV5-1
TGCGCCAGCAGCTTGAATCCGACTATGAACACTGAAGCTTTCTTT
CASSLNPTMNTEAFF
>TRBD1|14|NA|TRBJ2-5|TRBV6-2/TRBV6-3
TGTGCCAGCAGTACATTGGACAGGGTGGAGACCCAGTACTTC
CASSTLDRVETQYF
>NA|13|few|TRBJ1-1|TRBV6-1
TGTGCCAGCAGTGAAGTTCAGGGTTCTGAAGCTTTCTTT
CASSEVQGSEAFF
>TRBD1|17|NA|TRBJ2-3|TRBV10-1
TGCGCCAGCAGTGACCTACCCGGGACAGGGGGCACAGATACGCAGTATTTT
CASSDLPGTGGTDTQYF
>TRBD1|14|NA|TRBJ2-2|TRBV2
TGTGCCAGCAAAACGGACAGGGCTCCCGGGGAGCTGTTTTTT
CASKTDRAPGELFF
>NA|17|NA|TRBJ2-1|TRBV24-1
TGTGCCACCAGTGATTTGGGGGGGAGCGGCTCCTACAATGAGCAGTTCTTC
CATSDLGGSGSYNEQFF
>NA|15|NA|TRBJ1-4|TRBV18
TGTGCCAGCTCACAAGGAAGAGGGCTTAATGAAAAACTGTTTTTT
CASSQGRGLNEKLFF
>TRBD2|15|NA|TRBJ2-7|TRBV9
TGTGCCAGCAGCGTAGATTCGGCGGGAGTGGGAGAGCAGTACTTC
CASSVDSAGVGEQYF
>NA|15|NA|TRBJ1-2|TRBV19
TGTGCCAGTAGTATTTTGGGCAGAGAGTTTGGGGGCTACACCTTC
CASSILGREFGGYTF
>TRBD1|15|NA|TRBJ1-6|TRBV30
TGTGCCTGGAACCAGGGACAGGGGGCAGTTTCACCCCTCCACTTT
CAWNQGQGAVSPLHF
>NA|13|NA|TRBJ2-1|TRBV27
TGTGCCAGCAGTTCAGGGGGACTAGTAGAGCAGTTCTTC
CASSSGGLVEQFF
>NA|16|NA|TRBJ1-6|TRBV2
TGTGCCAGCAGTCCCCGACAGAGCTCCTATAATTCACCCCTCCACTTT
CASSPRQSSYNSPLHF
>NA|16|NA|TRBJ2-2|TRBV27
TGTGCCAGCAGTTCCCGGGGGTTAGCGAACACCGGGGAGCTGTTTTTT
CASSSRGLANTGELFF
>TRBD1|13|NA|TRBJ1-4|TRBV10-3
TGTGCCACCATGGGACAGGGTAATGAAAAACTGTTTTTT
CATMGQGNEKLFF
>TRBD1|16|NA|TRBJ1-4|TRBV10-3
TGTGCCATCAGTGACCCGGGACAGGGACCCGAGGAAAAACTGTTTTTT
CAISDPGQGPEEKLFF
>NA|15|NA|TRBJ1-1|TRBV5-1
TGCGCCAGCAGCTTGAGTGTCGCGGAGGACACTGAAGCTTTCTTT
CASSLSVAEDTEAFF
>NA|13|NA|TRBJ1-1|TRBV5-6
TGTGCCAGCAGCTTGGGGATGACACGGGAAGCTTTCTTT
CASSLGMTREAFF
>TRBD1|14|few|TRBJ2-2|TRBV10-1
TGCGCCAGCAGTGACAGGGGGCGATCCGGGGAGCTGTTTTTT
CASSDRGRSGELFF
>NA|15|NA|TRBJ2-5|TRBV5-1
TGCGCCAGCAGCTTGGAGGGCAGGGGCATGGAGACCCAGTACTTC
CASSLEGRGMETQYF
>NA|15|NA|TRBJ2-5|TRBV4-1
TGCGCCAGCAGCCAAGATGGAGGGGGCTTGAGGACCCAGTACTTC
CASSQDGGGLRTQYF
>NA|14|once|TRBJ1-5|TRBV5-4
TGTGCCAGCAGCTTGGCAGGGGCCAATCAGCCCCAGCATTTT
CASSLAGANQPQHF
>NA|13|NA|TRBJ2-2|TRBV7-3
TGTGCCAGCAGCCAGGGGAGTTCCGGGGAGCTGTTTTTT
CASSQGSSGELFF
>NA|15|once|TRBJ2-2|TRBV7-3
TGTGCCAGCAGCAAAGGAGGAGGGGCACCCGGGGAGCTGTTTTTT
CASSKGGGAPGELFF
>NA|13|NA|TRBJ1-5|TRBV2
TGTGCCAGCAGTGTTCGGGGGAATCAGCCCCAGCATTTT
CASSVRGNQPQHF
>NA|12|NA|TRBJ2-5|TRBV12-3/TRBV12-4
TGTGCCAGCAGTCTCTATCAAGAGACCCAGTACTTC
CASSLYQETQYF
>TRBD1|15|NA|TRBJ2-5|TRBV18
TGTGCCAGCTCACCCGGACAGGGAGGATGGGAGACCCAGTACTTC
CASSPGQGGWETQYF